This note documents a single TCR beta chain sequence. The sample belongs to a study of OX40 agonist ivuxolimab in advanced cancers. This CDR3 spans 14 amino acids. Trimming removed 2 bases at V and 0 bases at J, with 8 bases between. CDR1 is MNHEY, CDR2 SMNVEV, per germline (reference sequence). TCRdb's table, derived via immunoSEQ multiplex PCR, lists solely in-frame clones and lacks some. This table has 60,000 to 95,000 clones, approximately 84% appearing once. The sample was CD4+ or CD8+ T cells sorted from blood, taken in a trial of the OX40 agonist ivuxolimab. The V and J genes are TRBV27 and TRBJ2-7; maybe TRBD1 (5 bases). This clonotype originated in an adult with an advanced solid tumor such as melanoma, head and neck, liver or kidney cancer. CDR3 sequence: CASSLNRLSYEQYF. CDR3 nucleotides: TGTGCCAGCAGTTTAAACAGGCTCTCCTACGAGCAGTACTTC.